This TCR beta chain is from a study of patients and donors after allogeneic stem cell transplantation. Germline V gene lookup returns CDR1 MNHNS and CDR2 SASEGT. The length of the CDR3 is 13 residues. V dropped 6 bases and J dropped 4 bases, with 10 bases sitting between them. MiXCR was run by TCRdb on the RT-PCR reads, yielding one entry per CDR3 protein. The sample shows around 150,000 distinct CDR3 sequences, about two fifths of them seen only once. V usage is TRBV6-1 and J usage is TRBJ1-5; D possibly corresponds to TRBD1 (6 bases). This clonotype was obtained from a human donor who was either an allogeneic HSCT recipient or a stem cell or donor lymphocyte infusion donor (not recorded which). It is not recorded whose cells these are; they may come from a transplant donor. Sequencing was performed on blood, either unsorted or a sorted T cell fraction (not recorded which). This chain's CDR3 is CASSNRVNQPQHF. The CDR3 DNA reads as TGTGCCAGCAGCAACAGGGTTAATCAGCCCCAGCATTTT.